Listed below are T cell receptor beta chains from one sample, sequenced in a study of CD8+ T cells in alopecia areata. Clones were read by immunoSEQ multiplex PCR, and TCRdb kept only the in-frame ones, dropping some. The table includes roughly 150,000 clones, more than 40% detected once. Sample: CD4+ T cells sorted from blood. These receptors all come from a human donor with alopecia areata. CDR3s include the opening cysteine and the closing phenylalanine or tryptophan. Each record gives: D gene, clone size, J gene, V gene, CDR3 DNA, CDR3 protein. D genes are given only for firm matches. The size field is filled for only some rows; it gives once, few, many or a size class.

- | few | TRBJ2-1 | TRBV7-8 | TGTGCCAGCAGCCCGGTTCTTACTGAGCAGTTCTTC | CASSPVLTEQFF
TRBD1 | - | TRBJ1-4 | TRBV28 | TGTGCCAGCAGTTCACAGGGGCGCAGCGCTGAAAAACTGTTTTTT | CASSSQGRSAEKLFF
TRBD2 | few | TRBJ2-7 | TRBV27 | TGTGCCAGCAGTTTTCCTCCCATAGCGGGAGGGCCGATCGAGCAGTACTTC | CASSFPPIAGGPIEQYF
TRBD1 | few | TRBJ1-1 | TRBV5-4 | TGTGCCAGCAGCTGGAGGTCGGGCAGGGGGGACACTGAAGCTTTCTTT | CASSWRSGRGDTEAFF
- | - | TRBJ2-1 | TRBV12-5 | TGTGCTAGTCGTGCTGACCATGAGCAGTTCTTC | CASRADHEQFF
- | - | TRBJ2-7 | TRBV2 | TGTGCCAGCGCGGACGGCAGAGAAAGCGAGCAGTACTTC | CASADGRESEQYF
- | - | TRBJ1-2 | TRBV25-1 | TGTGCCAACTCGGCCGGATCGGGCAACTATGGCTACACCTTC | CANSAGSGNYGYTF
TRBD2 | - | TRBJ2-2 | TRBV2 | TGTGCCAGCAGTCGTGACATGGGAGGGCCGATCGGGGAGCTGTTTTTT | CASSRDMGGPIGELFF
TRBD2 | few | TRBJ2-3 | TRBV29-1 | TGCAGCGTTGCGGTTGCTAGCGGAGATAATACGCAGTATTTT | CSVAVASGDNTQYF
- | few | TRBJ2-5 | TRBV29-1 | TGCAGCGTCCACTACGTCCCAGAGACCCAGTACTTC | CSVHYVPETQYF
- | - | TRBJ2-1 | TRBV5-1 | TGCGCCAGCAGCTTGACTAGCAATGAGCAGTTCTTC | CASSLTSNEQFF
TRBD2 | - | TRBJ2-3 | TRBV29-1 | TGCAGCGTACTTAGCGGGAGGGCAGCAGATACGCAGTATTTT | CSVLSGRAADTQYF
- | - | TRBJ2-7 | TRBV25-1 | TGTGCCAGCAGTGAAGCCTACTACGAGCAGTACTTC | CASSEAYYEQYF
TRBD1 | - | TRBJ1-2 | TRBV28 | TGTGCCAGCAGGACGACAGGGGTCTATGGCTACACCTTC | CASRTTGVYGYTF
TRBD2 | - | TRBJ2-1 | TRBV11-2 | TGTGCCAGCAGCTTAATGACTAGCGCATACAATGAGCAGTTCTTC | CASSLMTSAYNEQFF
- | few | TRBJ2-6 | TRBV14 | TGTGCCAGCAGGTCGGGACCGGGACTTGGGGCCAACGTCCTGACTTTC | CASRSGPGLGANVLTF
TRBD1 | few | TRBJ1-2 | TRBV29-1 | TGCAGCGCGGGGACAGGGGGCTCCGGCTACACCTTC | CSAGTGGSGYTF
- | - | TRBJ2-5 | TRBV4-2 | TGTGCCAGTGGGGATCCCGAAGAGACCCAGTACTTC | CASGDPEETQYF
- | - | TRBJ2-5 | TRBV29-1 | TGCAGCGTTCGTCGTCGTACAGCACAAGAGACCCAGTACTTC | CSVRRRTAQETQYF
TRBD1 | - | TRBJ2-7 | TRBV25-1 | TGTGCCAGCAGCGAACCGCTGGGACAGGGGGGAACCTACGAGCAGTACTTC | CASSEPLGQGGTYEQYF
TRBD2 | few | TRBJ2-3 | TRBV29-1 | TGCAGCGTTGTTAGGCTAGCGGGAGGCATCGGGTATACGCAGTATTTT | CSVVRLAGGIGYTQYF
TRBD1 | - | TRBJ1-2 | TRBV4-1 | TGCGCCAGCAGCCAAGCGGGGTGGGGACAGGGGGTAAACTTCACCTTC | CASSQAGWGQGVNFTF
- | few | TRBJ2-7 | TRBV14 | TGTGCCAGCAGCCAAGGCTACGAGCAGTACTTC | CASSQGYEQYF
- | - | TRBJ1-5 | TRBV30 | TGTGCCTGGAGAGCGGTGGGGCCGGGCAATCAGCCCCAGCATTTT | CAWRAVGPGNQPQHF
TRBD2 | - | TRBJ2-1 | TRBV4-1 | TGCGCCAGCAGCCAAGATCGACTAGCGGGCCCCCGTGAGCAGTTCTTC | CASSQDRLAGPREQFF
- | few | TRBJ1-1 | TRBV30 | TGTGCCTGGAGCGAGGACGGTGACACTGAAGCTTTCTTT | CAWSEDGDTEAFF
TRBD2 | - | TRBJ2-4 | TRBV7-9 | TGTGCCAGCGGGGTCCTAGCGGGGGGAAACATTCAGTACTTC | CASGVLAGGNIQYF
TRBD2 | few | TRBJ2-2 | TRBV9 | TGTGCCAGCAGCCTTCGTGGGAGGGACACCGGGGAGCTGTTTTTT | CASSLRGRDTGELFF
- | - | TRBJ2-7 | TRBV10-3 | TGTGCCATCAGTGAGTGGTACGAGCAGTACTTC | CAISEWYEQYF
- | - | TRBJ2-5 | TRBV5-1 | TGCGCCAGTACCCTACAAGAGACCCAGTACTTC | CASTLQETQYF
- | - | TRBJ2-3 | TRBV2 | TGTGCCAGCAGTGCGTATCAGGCCGGTAGTTCGCAGTATTTT | CASSAYQAGSSQYF
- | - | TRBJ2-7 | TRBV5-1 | TGCGCCAGCAGCTTGAGCTCCGTGTGGGGATACGAGCAGTACTTC | CASSLSSVWGYEQYF
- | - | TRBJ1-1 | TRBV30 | TGTGCCTGGGCAAAGCGGGGAAACACTGAAGCTTTCTTT | CAWAKRGNTEAFF
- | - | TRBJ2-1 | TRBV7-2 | TGTGCCAGCAGCGGGTACAGGGTTGGCGAGCAGTTCTTC | CASSGYRVGEQFF
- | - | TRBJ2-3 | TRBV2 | TGTGCCAGCAAGAGGGAGAGCACCCGCACAGATACGCAGTATTTT | CASKRESTRTDTQYF
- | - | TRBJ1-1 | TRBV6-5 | TGTGCCAGCAGTTTCGACCGGGGGAGGACTGAAGCTTTCTTT | CASSFDRGRTEAFF
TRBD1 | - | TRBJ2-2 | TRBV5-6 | TGTGCCAGCAGCCCGACAGGGGGTCGGACCGGGGAGCTGTTTTTT | CASSPTGGRTGELFF
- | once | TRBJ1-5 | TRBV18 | TGTGCCAGCTCACGGGGGAATAGCAATCAGCCCCAGCATTTT | CASSRGNSNQPQHF
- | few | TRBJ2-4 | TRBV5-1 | TGCGCCAGCAGCTTTATCCGGGGAAACATTCAGTACTTC | CASSFIRGNIQYF
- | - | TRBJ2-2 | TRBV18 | TGTGCCAGCTCACCAATGAGTATCGGGGAGCTGTTTTTT | CASSPMSIGELFF
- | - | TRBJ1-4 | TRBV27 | TGTGCCAGCCGGCTTTTGACTAATGAAAAACTGTTTTTT | CASRLLTNEKLFF
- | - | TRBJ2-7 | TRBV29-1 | TGCAGCGCTGCCGTGACTGTATACGAGCAGTACTTC | CSAAVTVYEQYF
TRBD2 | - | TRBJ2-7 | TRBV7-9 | TGTGCCAGCAGTACCGGGACTAGCTACGAGCAGTACTTC | CASSTGTSYEQYF
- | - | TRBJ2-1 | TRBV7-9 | TGTGCCAGCAGCCCGGGCAGGTCGAATGAGCAGTTCTTC | CASSPGRSNEQFF
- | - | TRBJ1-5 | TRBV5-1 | TGCGCTAGCAGCCAGCGCGGTGATCAGCCCCAGCATTTT | CASSQRGDQPQHF